The source of this T cell receptor (beta chain) is a study of blood T cell repertoires in COVID-19. Overall study context: The analysed material was cDNA or gDNA that came from T cells, B-cell-depleted T cells, or PBMCs.

Using immunoSEQ multiplex PCR, the repertoire was profiled, and TCRdb retains in-frame clones only, with some absent. The sample has approximately 250,000 clones, roughly 83% seen once; the top ten hold 6.5% to 9%. This clone was recorded once. Sample: peripheral blood. This TCR was recovered from a woman aged 45-65 years with acute or convalescent COVID-19.

The CDR3 nucleotides are TGTGCCAGCAGTGAGATCGGGACTAGCGGGGTTTCTGATACGCAGTATTTT. Protein product: CASSEIGTSGVSDTQYF. V and J are TRBV25-1 and TRBJ2-3, with 13 positions matching TRBD2. The CDR3 runs to 17 residues. V gave up 3 bases and J gave up 6 bases; unmatched junction bases: 9. Per the germline V gene, CDR1 is MGHDK and CDR2 is SYGVNS.